This T cell receptor (beta chain) was sequenced for a study of CD8+ T cells in alopecia areata. For the study at large: Tofacitinib administration to treated patients was oral, at 5 to 10 mg twice daily. Tofacitinib treatment spanned 6 to 18 months, with 6 months off drug afterward.

Alopecia areata patients had lesional scalp punch biopsies and peripheral blood taken from them. cDNA prepared by RNA extraction and subsequent reverse transcription served as the template for sequencing. Clones were sequenced by immunoSEQ multiplex PCR, and TCRdb holds only the in-frame ones, with some missing. The table records over 200,000 clones, about 60% of them present only once. General study findings and limits: Greater clonality was observed in lesional scalp samples, especially alopecia totalis/universalis, versus normal scalp.

Germline CDR1 reads MGHRA; CDR2 reads YSYEKL. Trimming took 6 bases from V and 0 from J; bases not matched to a gene: 14. This CDR3 comprises 17 residues. In this sample, this clone turned up many times. Its antigen is as yet unknown. This material consisted of CD4+ T cells sorted from blood, taken at week 0. The J gene is TRBJ2-7, the V gene TRBV4-1, with 7 bases matching TRBD1. The origin of this receptor is a human donor with alopecia areata. The CDR3 loop is CASRGQALGIPSYEQYF. The CDR3 coding sequence is TGCGCCAGCAGAGGACAGGCGTTGGGGATTCCCTCCTACGAGCAGTACTTC.